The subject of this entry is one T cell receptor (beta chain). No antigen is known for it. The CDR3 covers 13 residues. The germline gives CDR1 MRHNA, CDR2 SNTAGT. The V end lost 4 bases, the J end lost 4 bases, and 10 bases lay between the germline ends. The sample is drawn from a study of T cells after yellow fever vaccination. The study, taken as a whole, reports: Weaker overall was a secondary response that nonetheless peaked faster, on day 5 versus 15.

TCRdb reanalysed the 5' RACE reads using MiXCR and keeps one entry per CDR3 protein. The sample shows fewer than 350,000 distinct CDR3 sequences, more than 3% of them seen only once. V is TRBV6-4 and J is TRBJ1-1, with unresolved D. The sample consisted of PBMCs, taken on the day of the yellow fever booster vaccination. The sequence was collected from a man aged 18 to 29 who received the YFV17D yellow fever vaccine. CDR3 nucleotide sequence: TGTGCCAGCAGTGTCAAGACGGGCACTGAAGCTTTCTTT. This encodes CASSVKTGTEAFF.